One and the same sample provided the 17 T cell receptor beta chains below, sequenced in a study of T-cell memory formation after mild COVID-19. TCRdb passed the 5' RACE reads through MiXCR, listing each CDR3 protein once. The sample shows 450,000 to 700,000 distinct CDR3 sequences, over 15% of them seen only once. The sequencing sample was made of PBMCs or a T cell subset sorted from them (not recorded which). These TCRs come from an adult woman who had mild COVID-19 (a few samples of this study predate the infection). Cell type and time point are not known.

CDR3 in DNA: TGCAGCGTTGTAGTTAGCTCCTACAATGAGCAGTTCTTC. This codes for CSVVVSSYNEQFF. The V and J genes are TRBV29-1 and TRBJ2-1, with no clear D. Per the germline V gene, CDR1 is SQVTM and CDR2 is ANQGSEA. V dropped 4 bases and J dropped 0 bases, with 7 bases sitting between them. CDR3 length: 13 amino acids.

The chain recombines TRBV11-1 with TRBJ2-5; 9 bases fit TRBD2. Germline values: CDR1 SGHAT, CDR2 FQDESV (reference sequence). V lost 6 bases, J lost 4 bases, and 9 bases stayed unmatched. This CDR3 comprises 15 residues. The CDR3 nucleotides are TGTGCCAGCAGGCGAGCGGGAGGTTACCGAGAGACCCAGTACTTC. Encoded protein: CASRRAGGYRETQYF.

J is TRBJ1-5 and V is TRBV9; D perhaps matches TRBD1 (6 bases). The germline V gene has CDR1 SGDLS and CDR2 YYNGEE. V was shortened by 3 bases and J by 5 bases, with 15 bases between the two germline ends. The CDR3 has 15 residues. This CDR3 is CASSAHPGHYQPQHF. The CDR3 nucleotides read TGTGCCAGCAGCGCCCACCCGGGACATTATCAGCCCCAGCATTTT.

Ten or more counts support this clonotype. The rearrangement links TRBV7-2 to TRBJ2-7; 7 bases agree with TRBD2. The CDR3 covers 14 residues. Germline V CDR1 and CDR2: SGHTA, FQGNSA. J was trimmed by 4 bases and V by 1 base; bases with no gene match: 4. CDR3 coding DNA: TGTGCCAGCAGCTTAGGCGGGAGCCTATACGAGCAGTACTTC. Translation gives CASSLGGSLYEQYF. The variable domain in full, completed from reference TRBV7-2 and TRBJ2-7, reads GAGVSQSPSNKVTEKGKDVELRCDPISGHTALYWYRQSLGQGLEFLIYFQGNSAPDKSGLPSDRFSAERTGGSVSTLTIQRTQQEDSAVYLCASSLGGSLYEQYFGPGTRLTVT.

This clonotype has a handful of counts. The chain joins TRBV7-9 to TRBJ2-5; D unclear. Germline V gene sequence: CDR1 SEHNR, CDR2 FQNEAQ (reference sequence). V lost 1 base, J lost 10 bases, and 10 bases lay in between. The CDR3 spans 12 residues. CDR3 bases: TGTGCCAGCAGCTTAGAGCGAATAGGCCAGTACTTC. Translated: CASSLERIGQYF.

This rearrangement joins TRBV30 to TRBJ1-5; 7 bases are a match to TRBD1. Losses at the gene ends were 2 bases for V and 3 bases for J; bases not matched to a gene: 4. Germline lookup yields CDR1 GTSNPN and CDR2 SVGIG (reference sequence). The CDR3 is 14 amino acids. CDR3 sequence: CAWSTGQVNQPQHF. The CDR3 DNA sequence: TGTGCCTGGAGTACCGGACAGGTCAATCAGCCCCAGCATTTT. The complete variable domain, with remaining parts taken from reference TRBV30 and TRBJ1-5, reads SQTIHQWPATLVQPVGSPLSLECTVEGTSNPNLYWYRQAAGRGLQLLFYSVGIGQISSEVPQNLSASRPQDRQFILSSKKLLLSDSGFYLCAWSTGQVNQPQHFGDGTRLSIL.

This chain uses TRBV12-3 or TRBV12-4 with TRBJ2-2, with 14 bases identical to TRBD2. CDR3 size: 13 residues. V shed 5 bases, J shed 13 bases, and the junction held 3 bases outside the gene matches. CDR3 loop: CASSRLAGGSLFF. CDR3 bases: TGTGCCAGCAGTCGACTAGCGGGGGGGTCGCTGTTTTTT.

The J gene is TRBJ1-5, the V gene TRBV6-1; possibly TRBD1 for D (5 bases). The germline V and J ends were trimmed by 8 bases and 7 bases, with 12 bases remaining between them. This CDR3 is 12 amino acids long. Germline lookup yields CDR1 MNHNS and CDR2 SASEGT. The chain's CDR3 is CASALGGQPQHF. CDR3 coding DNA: TGTGCCAGCGCTCTGGGGGGACAGCCCCAGCATTTT.

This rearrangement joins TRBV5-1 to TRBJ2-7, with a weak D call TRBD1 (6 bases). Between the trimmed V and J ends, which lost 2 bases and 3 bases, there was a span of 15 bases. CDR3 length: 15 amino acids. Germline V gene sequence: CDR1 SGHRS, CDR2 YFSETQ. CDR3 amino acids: CASSFGAGAGYEQYF. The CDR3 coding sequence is TGCGCCAGCAGCTTCGGCGCAGGGGCAGGCTACGAGCAGTACTTC.

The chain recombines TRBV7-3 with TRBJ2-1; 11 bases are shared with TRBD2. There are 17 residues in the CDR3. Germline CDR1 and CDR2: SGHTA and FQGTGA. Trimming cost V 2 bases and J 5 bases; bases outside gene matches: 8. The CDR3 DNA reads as TGTGCCAGCAGCTTAGGGCTAGCGGGAGGATTTAACAATGAGCAGTTCTTC. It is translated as CASSLGLAGGFNNEQFF.

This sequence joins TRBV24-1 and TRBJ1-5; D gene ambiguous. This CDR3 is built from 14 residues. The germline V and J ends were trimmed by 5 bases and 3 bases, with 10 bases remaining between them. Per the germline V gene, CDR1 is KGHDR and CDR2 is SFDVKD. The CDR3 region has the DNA TGTGCCACCAGTGTAAAGGGCACCAATCAGCCCCAGCATTTT. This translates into CATSVKGTNQPQHF.

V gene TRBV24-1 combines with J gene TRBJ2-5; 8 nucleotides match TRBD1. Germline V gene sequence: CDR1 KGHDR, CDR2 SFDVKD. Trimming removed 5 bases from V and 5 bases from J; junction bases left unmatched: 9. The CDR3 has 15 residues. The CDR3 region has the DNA TGTGCCACCAGTGCCACGATGGACAGGGAGGAGACCCAGTACTTC. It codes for CATSATMDREETQYF.

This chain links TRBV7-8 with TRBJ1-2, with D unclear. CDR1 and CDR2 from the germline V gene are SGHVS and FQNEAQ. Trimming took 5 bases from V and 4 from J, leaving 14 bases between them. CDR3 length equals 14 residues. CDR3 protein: CASSPRLSSYGYTF. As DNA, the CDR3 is TGTGCCAGCAGCCCCAGGCTAAGCTCCTATGGCTACACCTTC.

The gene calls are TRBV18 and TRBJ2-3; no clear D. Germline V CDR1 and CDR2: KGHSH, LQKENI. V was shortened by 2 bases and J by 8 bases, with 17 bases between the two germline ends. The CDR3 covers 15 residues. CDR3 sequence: CASSPKVSRAGTQYF. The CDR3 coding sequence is TGTGCCAGCTCACCAAAAGTCAGTCGGGCAGGTACGCAGTATTTT. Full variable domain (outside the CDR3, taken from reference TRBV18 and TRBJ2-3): NAGVMQNPRHLVRRRGQEARLRCSPMKGHSHVYWYRQLPEEGLKFMVYLQKENIIDESGMPKERFSAEFPKEGPSILRIQQVVRGDSAAYFCASSPKVSRAGTQYFGPGTRLTVL.

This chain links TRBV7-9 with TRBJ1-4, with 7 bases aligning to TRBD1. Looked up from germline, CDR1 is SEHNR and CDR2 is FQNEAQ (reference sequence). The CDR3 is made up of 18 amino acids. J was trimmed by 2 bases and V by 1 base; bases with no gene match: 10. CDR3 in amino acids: CASSLGVLQGSTNEKLFF. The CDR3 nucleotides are TGTGCCAGCAGCTTAGGGGTGCTACAGGGGTCCACTAATGAAAAACTGTTTTTT.

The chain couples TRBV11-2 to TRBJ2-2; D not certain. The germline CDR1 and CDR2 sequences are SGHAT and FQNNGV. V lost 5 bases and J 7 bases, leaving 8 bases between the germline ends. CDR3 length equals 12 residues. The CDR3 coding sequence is TGTGCCAGCAGCCCTCAAGGCGGGGAGCTGTTTTTT. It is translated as CASSPQGGELFF.

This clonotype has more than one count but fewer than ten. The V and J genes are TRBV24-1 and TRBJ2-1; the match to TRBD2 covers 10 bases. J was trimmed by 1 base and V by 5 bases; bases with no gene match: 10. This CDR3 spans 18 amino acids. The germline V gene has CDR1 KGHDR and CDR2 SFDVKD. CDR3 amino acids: CATSAASGSAKSYNEQFF. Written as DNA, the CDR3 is TGTGCCACCAGTGCTGCTAGCGGGAGCGCAAAATCCTACAATGAGCAGTTCTTC.